This TCR beta chain was retrieved from a study of cytomegalovirus exposure and HLA in healthy donors. The primer mix had 60 Vbeta and 13 Jbeta primers. Libraries were prepared by immunoSEQ multiplex PCR; TCRdb keeps only in-frame clonotypes and omits some of them. Of some 140,000 clones in the sample, approximately 80% were seen once. Trimming cost V 5 bases and J 7 bases, with 12 bases left between them. The CDR3 sequence is 13 residues long. Looked up from germline, CDR1 is SGHTA and CDR2 is FQGNSA. The clonotype comes from a young man in good health and CMV-seronegative. The rearrangement joins TRBV7-2 to TRBJ1-5; TRBD1 might be the D (6 bases). Material for sequencing was PBMCs. CDR3: CASSTQGSQPQHF. DNA for the CDR3: TGTGCCAGCAGCACACAGGGAAGCCAGCCCCAGCATTTT.